This TCR beta chain is from a study of blood T cell repertoires in COVID-19. The overall study: Specimens from acute and convalescent COVID-19 originated in the United States, Italy and Spain. T cells, B-cell-depleted T cells, or PBMCs provided the cDNA or gDNA that served as material.

Under the authors' procedure: Estimation of nucleated cell counts relied on the amplification of reference gene primers. Some clones are missing from TCRdb's copy, which holds only in-frame ones; the method was immunoSEQ multiplex PCR. For V, J and clone size, that table is used; D and trimming come from the DNA. The sample carries about 310,000 clones, roughly 84% recorded once. Germline V CDR1 and CDR2: MDHEN, SYDVKM. The CDR3 is made up of 11 amino acids. V was trimmed by 10 bases and J by 4 bases, leaving 11 bases between them. The sequence came from a man in his forties or fifties with active or convalescent COVID-19. The sample comprised peripheral blood. This chain joins TRBV28 and TRBJ2-7; D ambiguous. The CDR3, as DNA: TGTGCCACTCGAGAACTGTACGAGCAGTACTTC. Protein product: CATRELYEQYF.